Listed below are T cell receptor beta chains from one sample, sequenced in a study of blood T cell repertoires in COVID-19. Libraries were prepared by immunoSEQ multiplex PCR; TCRdb keeps only in-frame clonotypes and omits some of them. The profile shows some 390,000 clones, about nine tenths of them singletons. The sequencing input was peripheral blood. The origin of the receptors is a woman in her 40s with COVID-19, enrolled during active disease. CDR3s leave out the opening cysteine and the closing phenylalanine or tryptophan. Clone size appears in some rows only: once, few, many, or a class for an expanded clone.

TRBJ1-1 | - | TRBV5-1 | ASSSQGYDTEAF
TRBJ2-1 | - | TRBV6-2/TRBV6-3 | ASSYSGLAGDLSYNEQF
TRBJ1-1 | - | TRBV3-1/TRBV3-2 | ASSRTSGNTEAF
TRBJ2-5 | - | TRBV14 | ASSQGVTSGRVPYQETQY
TRBJ1-2 | - | TRBV7-2 | ASSLISQPYGYT
TRBJ1-3 | - | TRBV5-1 | ASSPHGQGTGNTIY
TRBJ2-7 | - | TRBV27 | ASSFRGGGDEQY
TRBJ2-1 | - | TRBV5-6 | ASSSPWTGYNEQF
TRBJ2-7 | - | TRBV11-2 | ASSTQPGLFYEQY
TRBJ1-5 | - | TRBV24-1 | ATSDAAQGVNVNQPQH
TRBJ1-3 | - | TRBV5-1 | ASSAQGGGNTIY
TRBJ1-1 | - | TRBV5-1 | ASSLAGVQNTEAF
TRBJ1-6 | - | TRBV10-3 | ATGAREPDNSPLH
TRBJ1-3 | - | TRBV6-5 | ASSWNSLDSGNTIY
TRBJ2-7 | - | TRBV28 | ASDSRRTLNSYEQY
TRBJ1-3 | - | TRBV6-5 | ATRRVSSGNTIY
TRBJ1-5 | - | TRBV6-1 | ASSELPTGNSLTRQPQH
TRBJ2-7 | - | TRBV4-3 | ASSQVFTSVYEQY
TRBJ1-2 | - | TRBV7-9 | ASSFGRGAGYGYT
TRBJ1-2 | once | TRBV11-2 | ASSTTGRVGYT
TRBJ1-2 | - | TRBV7-2 | ASSQRQGDYGYT
TRBJ1-2 | few | TRBV6-5 | ASSSSPGAYGYT
TRBJ1-4 | - | TRBV27 | ASGWDRGNEKLF
TRBJ1-2 | few | TRBV30 | AGKTEGAVYGYT
TRBJ1-4 | - | TRBV19 | ASSATTGRGEKLF
TRBJ2-1 | - | TRBV3-1/TRBV3-2 | ASSPGTKEQF
TRBJ2-5 | - | TRBV12-3/TRBV12-4 | ASSEQQGAQY
TRBJ2-3 | - | TRBV19 | ASSIGQILTDTQY